A selection of T cell receptor beta chains follows, all from one sample in a study of shared clonotypes between healthy human individuals. Sequencing used immunoSEQ multiplex PCR; TCRdb keeps in-frame clones, though not all of them. Of roughly 1,500,000 clones listed, just under 99% are singletons. The sequencing input was naive CD4+ T cells sorted from blood. The receptors were gathered from a man aged 25-45 years in good health. Each CDR3 is given without its conserved first and last residue.

CDR3: ASRGTLSLGDTQY
J: TRBJ2-3
V: TRBV6-5
length: 13

CDR3: ASSPLITDTQY
J: TRBJ2-3
V: TRBV18
length: 11

CDR3: ASSLAETDTQY
J: TRBJ2-3
V: TRBV7-9
length: 11

CDR3: ASSTPRGRGPEAF
J: TRBJ1-1
V: TRBV11-2
length: 13

CDR3: ASRTSGAEAF
J: TRBJ1-1
V: TRBV19
length: 10

CDR3: ASSFTGGEAYEQY
J: TRBJ2-7
V: TRBV7-2
length: 13

CDR3: ASSLGQGVRLF
J: TRBJ2-2
V: TRBV7-9
length: 11

CDR3: ASSPWTGTANTIY
J: TRBJ1-3
V: TRBV28
length: 13

CDR3: ASSPPGQGSYEQY
J: TRBJ2-7
V: TRBV27
length: 13

CDR3: ATTPERAPNTGELF
J: TRBJ2-2
V: TRBV5-1
length: 14

CDR3: ASSQTGTGREQY
J: TRBJ2-7
V: TRBV25-1
length: 12

CDR3: ASSSMSAGNYEQY
J: TRBJ2-7
V: TRBV5-4
length: 13

CDR3: ASSPRDSKTYNEQF
J: TRBJ2-1
V: TRBV4-1
length: 14

CDR3: ASSLDVSGTEAF
J: TRBJ1-1
V: TRBV7-6
length: 12

CDR3: ASRRRGWTRSNQPQH
J: TRBJ1-5
V: TRBV10-2
length: 15

CDR3: ASSQGLAGSEQF
J: TRBJ2-1
V: TRBV4-3
length: 12

CDR3: SVSRDTADTQY
J: TRBJ2-3
V: TRBV29-1
length: 11

CDR3: AWSKGTVNEKLF
J: TRBJ1-4
V: TRBV30
length: 12

CDR3: ASSPNNYPTGYGYT
J: TRBJ1-2
V: TRBV4-3
length: 14

CDR3: ASSRIPGELF
J: TRBJ2-2
V: TRBV7-3
length: 10

CDR3: ASSYGTSAYEQY
J: TRBJ2-7
V: TRBV10-3
length: 12

CDR3: ASSSSNGFQEGGYT
J: TRBJ1-2
V: TRBV5-1
length: 14

CDR3: SVETRSSYNEQF
J: TRBJ2-1
V: TRBV29-1
length: 12

CDR3: ASRLNPGSYEQY
J: TRBJ2-7
V: TRBV5-1
length: 12

CDR3: ASSVEMETQY
J: TRBJ2-5
V: TRBV9
length: 10

CDR3: ASSPREGPEAF
J: TRBJ1-1
V: TRBV18
length: 11

CDR3: ASREAPGANVLT
J: TRBJ2-6
V: TRBV7-9
length: 12

CDR3: ASSEQGANQPQH
J: TRBJ1-5
V: TRBV5-1
length: 12

CDR3: ASSPSTRSGPTYNEQF
J: TRBJ2-1
V: TRBV14
length: 16

CDR3: SVSGQGREQY
J: TRBJ2-7
V: TRBV29-1
length: 10

CDR3: ASSPRIRQGETQY
J: TRBJ2-5
V: TRBV5-4
length: 13

CDR3: ASSLTSSGTYSYEQY
J: TRBJ2-7
V: TRBV5-1
length: 15

CDR3: ASSYSRTNNYGYT
J: TRBJ1-2
V: TRBV6-5
length: 13

CDR3: ASRERGRRNNEQF
J: TRBJ2-1
V: TRBV6-5
length: 13

CDR3: ASSSKELAGNNEQF
J: TRBJ2-1
V: TRBV28
length: 14

CDR3: ASTRRAGGRYEQY
J: TRBJ2-7
V: TRBV6-6
length: 13

CDR3: AISDGGDTQY
J: TRBJ2-3
V: TRBV10-3
length: 10

CDR3: SIKRDGTDTQY
J: TRBJ2-3
V: TRBV29-1
length: 11

CDR3: ASSLEDGRYTGELF
J: TRBJ2-2
V: TRBV11-3
length: 14

CDR3: ASSETMTGGWTSGITYEQY
J: TRBJ2-7
V: TRBV6-1
length: 19

CDR3: ASSLVQPLGTDTQY
J: TRBJ2-3
V: TRBV28
length: 14

CDR3: AWTIRGSSGNTIY
J: TRBJ1-3
V: TRBV30
length: 13

CDR3: AISGRRGGLDEQY
J: TRBJ2-7
V: TRBV10-3
length: 13

CDR3: ASSRVIPGTRPNIQY
J: TRBJ2-4
V: TRBV19
length: 15

CDR3: ASSLGTSGNTGELF
J: TRBJ2-2
V: TRBV5-4
length: 14

CDR3: ASSSGTGRTGELF
J: TRBJ2-2
V: TRBV2
length: 13

CDR3: ASSPLGTSSYNTEAF
J: TRBJ1-1
V: TRBV18
length: 15

CDR3: ASRGRTPQRRETQY
J: TRBJ2-5
V: TRBV28
length: 14

CDR3: ASSLAGANTGELF
J: TRBJ2-2
V: TRBV5-1
length: 13

CDR3: ASSLVLAGGPNARTQY
J: TRBJ2-5
V: TRBV5-8
length: 16

CDR3: SVEKGSHGYT
J: TRBJ1-2
V: TRBV29-1
length: 10

CDR3: ASSVRDSYYEQY
J: TRBJ2-7
V: TRBV6-1
length: 12

CDR3: ASSLVGLHNEQF
J: TRBJ2-1
V: TRBV14
length: 12

CDR3: ASSLVGRYEKLF
J: TRBJ1-4
V: TRBV7-9
length: 12

CDR3: ASSLRTSATTDTQY
J: TRBJ2-3
V: TRBV18
length: 14

CDR3: SGRQGIRAF
J: TRBJ1-1
V: TRBV29-1
length: 9

CDR3: ASSVGVRLDYEQY
J: TRBJ2-7
V: TRBV9
length: 13

CDR3: ASSLRGRPRGSTDTQY
J: TRBJ2-3
V: TRBV27
length: 16